Listed here are 23 T cell receptor beta chains from one sample, sequenced in a study of cytomegalovirus exposure and HLA in healthy donors. Only in-frame clones appear in the TCRdb table, and some are missing; sequencing was by immunoSEQ multiplex PCR. The data hold about 73,000 clones, with 85% to 90% observed a single time. Sequencing used PBMCs. The receptors come from a woman younger than 30 in good health and CMV-seropositive.

The chain employs TRBV6-1 and TRBJ2-7; 8 nucleotides align to TRBD1. V shed 7 bases and J 3 bases; nucleotides not matched to a gene: 11. Germline CDR1 is MNHNS and CDR2 is SASEGT. The CDR3 is 15 amino acids. CDR3 region: CASKGSRQGRYEQYF. CDR3 nucleotide sequence: TGTGCCAGCAAAGGATCCCGACAGGGGCGCTACGAGCAGTACTTC.

The chain employs TRBV30 and TRBJ2-2; 7 bases match TRBD1. This CDR3 has 14 residues. Germline CDR1 and CDR2: GTSNPN and SVGIG (reference sequence). V shed 1 base, J shed 6 bases, and the junction held 5 bases outside the gene matches. CDR3 in amino acids: CAWSAITGAGELFF. In nucleotides, the CDR3 is TGTGCCTGGAGTGCCATAACAGGGGCCGGGGAGCTGTTTTTT. Based on the CDR3 plus reference TRBV30 and TRBJ2-2, the full variable domain is SQTIHQWPATLVQPVGSPLSLECTVEGTSNPNLYWYRQAAGRGLQLLFYSVGIGQISSEVPQNLSASRPQDRQFILSSKKLLLSDSGFYLCAWSAITGAGELFFGEGSRLTVL.

The genes are TRBV10-3 and TRBJ1-1; D possibly corresponds to TRBD1 (5 bases). Trimming stripped 6 bases from V and 1 base from J, with 12 bases between. The CDR3 is 14 amino acids. Germline assignment: CDR1 ENHRY and CDR2 SYGVKD. The CDR3 coding sequence is TGTGCCATCAGCCCGACAGCCAGGAACACTGAAGCTTTCTTT. Translating gives CAISPTARNTEAFF.

This clone showed up just once. The chain uses TRBV5-1 and TRBJ1-2, with TRBD1 matching over 9 bases. The germline CDR1 and CDR2 sequences are SGHRS and YFSETQ. The CDR3 has 15 residues. The V and J ends lost 4 bases and 5 bases, in that order; junction bases with no gene match: 9. The CDR3 loop is CASSGTGTGHYGYTF. DNA for the CDR3: TGCGCCAGCAGCGGTACCGGGACAGGGCATTATGGCTACACCTTC.

The chain joins TRBV4-2 to TRBJ2-1; TRBD2 might be the D (6 bases). The V and J ends lost 1 base and 7 bases respectively, with 8 bases between them. The CDR3 contains 13 residues. Germline CDR1 and CDR2: LGHNA and YNFKEQ. The CDR3 region has the DNA TGTGCCAGCAGCCAAGGGGAGGTAAATGAGCAGTTCTTC. This encodes CASSQGEVNEQFF.

CDR3 loop: CASSLIASSNQPQHF. The CDR3 DNA reads TGTGCCAGCAGCTTAATCGCGAGTAGCAATCAGCCCCAGCATTTT. The chain carries TRBV5-8 and TRBJ1-5; the D is unclear. Germline CDR1 is SGHTS and CDR2 is YDEGEE. The CDR3 totals 15 residues. Trimming left V 2 bases short and J 0 bases short, with 9 bases between. The full variable domain, with the rest looked up from reference TRBV5-8 and TRBJ1-5, is EAGVTQSPTHLIKTRGQQATLRCSPISGHTSVYWYQQALGLGLQFLLWYDEGEERNRGNFPPRFSGRQFPNYSSELNVNALELEDSALYLCASSLIASSNQPQHFGDGTRLSIL.

The chain is built from TRBV30 and TRBJ2-7, with a possible D match to TRBD1 (6 bases). The V and J ends lost 2 bases and 5 bases respectively, with 13 bases between them. This CDR3 has 13 residues. Germline V gene data show CDR1 as GTSNPN and CDR2 as SVGIG (reference sequence). The CDR3 DNA reads as TGTGCCTGGAGTCCGAGACAGGCAAACGAGCAGTACTTC. Protein: CAWSPRQANEQYF. The full variable domain, in which reference TRBV30 and TRBJ2-7 provide the parts outside the CDR3, is SQTIHQWPATLVQPVGSPLSLECTVEGTSNPNLYWYRQAAGRGLQLLFYSVGIGQISSEVPQNLSASRPQDRQFILSSKKLLLSDSGFYLCAWSPRQANEQYFGPGTRLTVT.

The DNA of the CDR3 is TGTGCCAGCAGCCTAGGATCCGGGACTAGCGGGAGCGAGGCAGATACGCAGTATTTT. It encodes CASSLGSGTSGSEADTQYF. The chain joins TRBV7-9 to TRBJ2-3, with 14 nucleotides matching TRBD2. Germline assignment: CDR1 SEHNR and CDR2 FQNEAQ (reference sequence). After removal of 5 bases from V and 4 bases from J, the junction contained 14 bases not matched to a gene. This CDR3 is built from 19 residues. The variable domain in full, with the rest retrieved from reference TRBV7-9 and TRBJ2-3, is DTGVSQNPRHKITKRGQNVTFRCDPISEHNRLYWYRQTLGQGPEFLTYFQNEAQLEKSRLLSDRFSAERPKGSFSTLEIQRTEQGDSAMYLCASSLGSGTSGSEADTQYFGPGTRLTVL.

The chain uses TRBV4-1 and TRBJ1-1; no definite D call. The V end lost 1 base, the J end lost 1 base, and 7 bases lay between the germline ends. Germline V gene sequence: CDR1 MGHRA, CDR2 YSYEKL. The CDR3 has 14 residues. CDR3 amino acids: CASSQATENTEAFF. The CDR3 DNA reads TGCGCCAGCAGCCAAGCTACAGAGAACACTGAAGCTTTCTTT.

The V and J genes are TRBV5-1 and TRBJ2-5; the D gene is possibly TRBD2 (6 bases). V was cut by 5 bases and J by 2 bases, with 10 bases left in between. Germline CDR1 and CDR2: SGHRS and YFSETQ. This CDR3 is built from 13 residues. DNA of the CDR3: TGCGCCAGCAGATGGGGGGAACAAGAGACCCAGTACTTC. It encodes CASRWGEQETQYF.

V is TRBV28 and J is TRBJ2-6; 11 bases line up with TRBD1. This CDR3 contains 14 residues. V dropped 6 bases and J dropped 12; count of bases not matched to a gene: 7. Germline V gene lookup returns CDR1 MDHEN and CDR2 SYDVKM. CDR3 region: CASRRTGTGGVLTF. The CDR3 nucleotides read TGTGCCAGCAGGAGAACCGGGACAGGGGGCGTCCTGACTTTC. Complete variable domain (other parts from reference TRBV28 and TRBJ2-6): DVKVTQSSRYLVKRTGEKVFLECVQDMDHENMFWYRQDPGLGLRLIYFSYDVKMKEKGDIPEGYSVSREKKERFSLILESASTNQTSMYLCASRRTGTGGVLTFGAGSRLTVL.

V usage is TRBV19 and J usage is TRBJ2-7, with 11 bases fitting TRBD2. The J segment lost 2 bases and the V segment lost 5 bases, leaving 8 bases of the junction unmatched. Looked up from germline, CDR1 is LNHDA and CDR2 is SQIVND (reference sequence). CDR3 length equals 16 residues. CDR3: CASSPSGRLVPYEQYF. CDR3 nucleotides: TGTGCCAGTAGTCCTAGCGGGAGGCTTGTCCCCTACGAGCAGTACTTC.

The CDR3 coding sequence is TGTGCCAGCAGCGTAGATCTGGAGATGGGTGAGACCCAGTACTTC. This encodes CASSVDLEMGETQYF. This rearrangement joins TRBV9 to TRBJ2-5; D unclear. This CDR3 spans 15 amino acids. CDR1 SGDLS and CDR2 YYNGEE come from the germline V gene. Trimming cost V 0 bases and J 5 bases, with 14 bases left between them. The variable domain in full, with the rest retrieved from reference TRBV9 and TRBJ2-5, is DSGVTQTPKHLITATGQRVTLRCSPRSGDLSVYWYQQSLDQGLQFLIQYYNGEERAKGNILERFSAQQFPDLHSELNLSSLELGDSALYFCASSVDLEMGETQYFGPGTRLLVL.

The chain combines TRBV4-2 with TRBJ2-1, with 10 nucleotides matching TRBD2. CDR1 LGHNA and CDR2 YNFKEQ come from the germline V gene. This CDR3 comprises 16 residues. V lost 1 base, J lost 9 bases, and 9 bases stayed unmatched. CDR3 protein: CASSQAQREGQGEQFF. CDR3 bases: TGTGCCAGCAGCCAAGCCCAGCGGGAGGGCCAGGGTGAGCAGTTCTTC.

The chain recombines TRBV19 with TRBJ2-3; tentatively, D is TRBD2 (6 bases). The germline V and J ends were trimmed by 7 bases and 1 base, with 15 bases remaining between them. There are 15 residues in the CDR3. Germline values: CDR1 LNHDA, CDR2 SQIVND (reference sequence). CDR3 bases: TGTGCCAGTAAAGTTCAGGGCGGGGGCACAGATACGCAGTATTTT. Protein product: CASKVQGGGTDTQYF.

This clone was recorded a few times. The V and J genes are TRBV10-3 and TRBJ2-1; weak D call: TRBD1 (6 bases). This CDR3 has 16 residues. Trimming took 0 bases from V and 8 from J, leaving 17 bases between them. Germline V lookup: CDR1 ENHRY, CDR2 SYGVKD. CDR3 amino acids: CAISESGTFRRDEQFF. As DNA, the CDR3 is TGTGCCATCAGTGAGTCTGGGACATTCCGGCGAGATGAGCAGTTCTTC.

The V and J genes are TRBV30 and TRBJ2-7, with TRBD2 matching over 7 bases. Looked up from germline, CDR1 is GTSNPN and CDR2 is SVGIG (reference sequence). The CDR3 spans 13 residues. V shed 2 bases, J shed 12 bases, and the junction held 13 bases outside the gene matches. Here the CDR3 reads CAWSREGPGYWYF. Written as DNA, the CDR3 is TGTGCCTGGAGTAGGGAGGGACCAGGCTATTGGTACTTC.

The chain uses TRBV18 and TRBJ2-7; D gene uncertain. The CDR3 consists of 12 residues. V dropped 3 bases and J dropped 7 bases, with 10 bases sitting between them. The V gene's germline CDR1 is KGHSH and CDR2 LQKENI. CDR3 sequence reads: CASSPPIGEQYF. CDR3 bases: TGTGCCAGCTCACCCCCTATCGGGGAGCAGTACTTC.

This chain links TRBV11-3 with TRBJ2-7, with D maybe TRBD2 (7 bases). CDR1 is SGHNT, CDR2 YENEEA, per germline. This CDR3 has 14 residues. V lost 0 bases to trimming and J lost 6 bases, with 12 bases between them. This CDR3 reads CASSLDRGACEQYF. CDR3 in DNA: TGTGCCAGCAGCTTAGATCGGGGGGCCTGCGAGCAGTACTTC.

V is TRBV6-1 and J is TRBJ1-1; D gene uncertain. CDR1 and CDR2 (germline): MNHNS, SASEGT. Trimming removed 2 bases at V and 0 bases at J, with 10 bases between. This CDR3 has 15 amino acids. DNA for the CDR3: TGTGCCAGCAGTGAATACTGGTCGATGAACACTGAAGCTTTCTTT. It codes for CASSEYWSMNTEAFF.

The V call is TRBV29-1, the J call TRBJ1-2; 11 positions match TRBD1. The V gene end was trimmed by 4 bases and the J gene end by 4 bases; junction bases not matched to a gene: 2. The CDR3 sequence is 13 residues long. The germline V gene has CDR1 SQVTM and CDR2 ANQGSEA. Here the CDR3 DNA reads TGCAGCGTTGTGGGGACAGGGGGCTATGGCTACACCTTC. Protein sequence: CSVVGTGGYGYTF.

The chain joins TRBV7-2 to TRBJ2-3; maybe TRBD2 (6 bases). The ends were cut back, 3 bases at V and 9 bases at J, with 19 bases in the middle. In germline, CDR1 is SGHTA, CDR2 FQGNSA. The CDR3 is 15 amino acids. CDR3 protein: CASSFGSAGTYTQYF. The CDR3 bases are TGTGCCAGCAGCTTTGGATCGGCGGGGACCTACACGCAGTATTTT. The complete variable domain, with remaining parts taken from reference TRBV7-2 and TRBJ2-3, reads GAGVSQSPSNKVTEKGKDVELRCDPISGHTALYWYRQSLGQGLEFLIYFQGNSAPDKSGLPSDRFSAERTGGSVSTLTIQRTQQEDSAVYLCASSFGSAGTYTQYFGPGTRLTVL.

This clone was observed a single time. This chain joins TRBV4-3 and TRBJ1-2; D remains ambiguous. The CDR3 contains 14 residues. Deletions cut 3 bases from V and 7 bases from J, with 15 bases between. Looked up from germline, CDR1 is LGHNA and CDR2 is YSLEER. The CDR3 reads CASSHTLETPGYTF. For the CDR3, the DNA is TGCGCCAGCAGCCATACGTTAGAGACTCCTGGCTACACCTTC.